This T cell receptor beta chain was captured in a study of Graves' ophthalmopathy and Graves' hyperthyroidism. In germline, CDR1 is SGHAT, CDR2 FQDESV (reference sequence). The junction had 3 bases not matched to a gene; V was cut back by 1 base and J by 4 bases. The CDR3 contains 14 residues. RNA served as the template for amplifying TCR beta CDR3 regions. First-round RT-PCR used HTBI primers; second-round multiplex PCR followed. TCRdb reprocessed the multiplex PCR reads with MiXCR, giving one entry per CDR3 protein. The table records under 250,000 distinct CDR3 sequences, 20% to 25% of them present only once. In this sample, this clonotype turned up many times.

The sequenced sample consisted of peripheral blood. This chain uses TRBV11-1 with TRBJ1-1; TRBD1 agrees at 7 bases. This TCR was sampled from a woman in her forties or fifties with Graves' ophthalmopathy. CDR3 sequence: CASSLVAGGTEAFF. In DNA, the CDR3 is TGTGCCAGCAGCTTAGTGGCAGGGGGCACTGAAGCTTTCTTT.